This TCR beta chain was found in a study of shared clonotypes between healthy human individuals. The assay ran at deep level. Profiled with immunoSEQ multiplex PCR; TCRdb holds only in-frame clones, not every one. The table records about 480,000 clones, 60% to 80% of them present only once. The germline gives CDR1 MNHEY, CDR2 SMNVEV (reference sequence). The V segment lost 5 bases and the J segment 6 bases; nucleotides outside the gene matches: 14. The CDR3 contains 17 residues. The TCR sequence derives from a woman aged 35 to 49 in good health. Some clones in this sample may be carry-over from other donors' samples. Sample: PBMCs. The chain has TRBV27 and TRBJ1-5; 9 nucleotides align to TRBD1. The CDR3 DNA reads TGTGCCAGCAGTGCTACGCTCCGGGACAGGGTACGTCAGCCCCAGCATTTT. It specifies CASSATLRDRVRQPQHF.